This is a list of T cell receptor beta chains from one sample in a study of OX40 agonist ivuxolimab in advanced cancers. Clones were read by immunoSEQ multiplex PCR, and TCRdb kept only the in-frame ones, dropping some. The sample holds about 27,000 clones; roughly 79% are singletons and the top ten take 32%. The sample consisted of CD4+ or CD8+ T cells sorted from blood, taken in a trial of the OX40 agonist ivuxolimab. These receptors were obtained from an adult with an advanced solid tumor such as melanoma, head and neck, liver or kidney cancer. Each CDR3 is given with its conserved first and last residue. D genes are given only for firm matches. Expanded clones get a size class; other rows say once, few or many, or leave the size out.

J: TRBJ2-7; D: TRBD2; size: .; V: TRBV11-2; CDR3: CASRSGDPTHEQYF; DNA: TGTGCCAGCAGAAGCGGGGACCCGACCCACGAGCAGTACTTC
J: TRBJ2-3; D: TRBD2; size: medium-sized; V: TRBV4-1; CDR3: CASSQGLAGDSDTQYF; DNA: TGCGCCAGCAGCCAAGGTTTGGCGGGAGATTCAGATACGCAGTATTTT
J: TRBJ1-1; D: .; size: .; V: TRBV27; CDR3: CASSPLSMGVGTEAFF; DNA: TGTGCCAGCAGTCCTCTATCCATGGGGGTTGGGACTGAAGCTTTCTTT
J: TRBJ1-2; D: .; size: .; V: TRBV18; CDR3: CASSPTNHPNNGYTF; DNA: TGTGCCAGCTCACCGACGAATCACCCCAACAATGGCTACACCTTC
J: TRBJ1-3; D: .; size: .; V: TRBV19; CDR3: CASSFLPGPSGNTIYF; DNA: TGTGCCAGTAGTTTCCTTCCGGGTCCCTCTGGAAACACCATATATTTT
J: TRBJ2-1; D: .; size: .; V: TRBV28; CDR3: CASSSAVGGSSYNEQFF; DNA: TGTGCCAGCAGTTCCGCAGTTGGGGGTTCGTCCTACAATGAGCAGTTCTTC
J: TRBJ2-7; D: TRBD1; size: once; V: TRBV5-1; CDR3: CASSLVGTPGTESYEQYF; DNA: TGCGCCAGCAGCTTGGTGGGAACTCCCGGGACAGAGTCCTACGAGCAGTACTTC
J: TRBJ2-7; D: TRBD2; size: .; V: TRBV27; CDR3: CASRTGTSGVSYEQYF; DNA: TGTGCCTCCAGAACCGGGACTAGCGGGGTTTCCTACGAGCAGTACTTC
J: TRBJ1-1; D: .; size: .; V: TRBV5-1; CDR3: CASSFVGGEAFF; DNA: TGCGCCAGCAGCTTTGTTGGGGGAGAAGCTTTCTTT
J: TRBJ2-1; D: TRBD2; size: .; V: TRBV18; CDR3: CASSKLAGVVSSYNEQFF; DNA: TGTGCCAGCTCCAAACTAGCGGGAGTGGTAAGTTCCTACAATGAGCAGTTCTTC
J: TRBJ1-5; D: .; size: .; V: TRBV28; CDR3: CASSLVGQGWDQPQHF; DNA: TGTGCCAGCAGTTTAGTAGGGCAGGGGTGGGATCAGCCCCAGCATTTT
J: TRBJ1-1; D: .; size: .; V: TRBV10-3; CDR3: CAVGQSEAFF; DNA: TGTGCCGTCGGACAGTCTGAAGCTTTCTTT
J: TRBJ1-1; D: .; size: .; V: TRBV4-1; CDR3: CASSQGGNTEAFF; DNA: TGCGCCAGCAGCCAGGGTGGGAACACTGAAGCTTTCTTT
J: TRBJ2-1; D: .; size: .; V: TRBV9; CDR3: CASSVVGGTNEQFF; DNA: TGTGCCAGCAGCGTAGTGGGCGGGACCAATGAGCAGTTCTTC
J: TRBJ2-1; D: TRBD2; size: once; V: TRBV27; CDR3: CASSSGTSGYNEQFF; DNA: TGTGCCAGCAGTTCCGGGACTAGCGGGTACAATGAGCAGTTCTTC
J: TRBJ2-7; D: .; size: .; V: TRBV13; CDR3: CASSFGSGITSYEQYF; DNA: TGTGCCAGCAGCTTTGGTAGCGGCATTACCTCCTACGAGCAGTACTTC
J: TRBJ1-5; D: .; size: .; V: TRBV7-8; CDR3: CASSSPEPWSNQPQHF; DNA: TGTGCCAGCAGCTCTCCGGAGCCTTGGAGCAATCAGCCCCAGCATTTT
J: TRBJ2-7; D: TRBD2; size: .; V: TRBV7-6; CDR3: CASSFGTSGYEQYF; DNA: TGTGCCAGCAGCTTTGGGACTAGCGGCTACGAGCAGTACTTC
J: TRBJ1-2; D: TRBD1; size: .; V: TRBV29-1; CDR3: CSVELLGQGADYGYTF; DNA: TGCAGCGTTGAGCTCCTGGGACAGGGGGCAGATTATGGCTACACCTTC
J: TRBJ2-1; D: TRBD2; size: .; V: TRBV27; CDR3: CASSTLAGASYNEQFF; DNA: TGTGCCAGCAGTACCCTAGCGGGAGCTTCTTACAATGAGCAGTTCTTC
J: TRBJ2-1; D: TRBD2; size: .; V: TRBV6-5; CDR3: CASSRTSGSRNEQFF; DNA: TGTGCCAGCAGCCGAACTAGCGGGAGTCGTAATGAGCAGTTCTTC
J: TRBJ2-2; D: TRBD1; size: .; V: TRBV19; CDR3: CASKRQGGFTGELFF; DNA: TGTGCCAGCAAAAGACAGGGTGGATTCACCGGGGAGCTGTTTTTT
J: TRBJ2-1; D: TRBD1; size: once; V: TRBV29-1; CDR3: CSVEGPDRARDFYNEQFF; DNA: TGCAGCGTTGAGGGCCCTGACAGGGCTCGAGATTTTTACAATGAGCAGTTCTTC
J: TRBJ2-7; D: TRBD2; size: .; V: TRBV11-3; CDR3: CASSLELAGGQYEQYF; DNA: TGTGCCAGCAGCTTAGAACTAGCGGGAGGGCAGTACGAGCAGTACTTC
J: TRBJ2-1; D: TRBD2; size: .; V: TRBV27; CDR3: CASSLRASGNNEQFF; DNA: TGTGCCAGCAGTTTAAGGGCTAGCGGGAACAATGAGCAGTTCTTC
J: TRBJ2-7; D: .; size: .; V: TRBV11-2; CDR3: CASSLAPHRSYEQYF; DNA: TGTGCCAGCAGCTTAGCCCCTCACAGATCCTACGAGCAGTACTTC
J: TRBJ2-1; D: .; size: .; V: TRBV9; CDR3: CASSVDGGNEQFF; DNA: TGTGCCAGCAGCGTAGACGGGGGCAATGAGCAGTTCTTC
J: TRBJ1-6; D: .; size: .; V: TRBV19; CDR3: CASDKGSYNSPLHF; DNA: TGTGCCAGTGATAAGGGCTCCTATAATTCACCCCTCCACTTT
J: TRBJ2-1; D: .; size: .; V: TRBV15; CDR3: CATSRDGWGATYNEQFF; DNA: TGTGCCACCAGCAGAGATGGTTGGGGGGCAACCTACAATGAGCAGTTCTTC
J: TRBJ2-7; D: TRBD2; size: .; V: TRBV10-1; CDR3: CASPHREVNEQYF; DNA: TGCGCCAGCCCCCACCGGGAGGTGAACGAGCAGTACTTC
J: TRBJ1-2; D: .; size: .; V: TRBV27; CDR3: CASSPSGHNNYGYTF; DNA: TGTGCCAGCTCGCCGTCAGGACACAACAACTATGGCTACACCTTC
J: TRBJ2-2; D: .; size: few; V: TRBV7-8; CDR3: CASSLEVNTGELFF; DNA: TGTGCCAGCAGCTTAGAGGTGAACACCGGGGAGCTGTTTTTT
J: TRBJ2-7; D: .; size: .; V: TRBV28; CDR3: CASGLDAYEQYF; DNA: TGTGCCAGCGGCCTGGACGCCTACGAGCAGTACTTC
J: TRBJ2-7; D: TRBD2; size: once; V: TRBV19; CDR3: CASSIQASGIPYEQYF; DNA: TGTGCCAGTAGTATCCAGGCTAGCGGGATACCCTACGAGCAGTACTTC
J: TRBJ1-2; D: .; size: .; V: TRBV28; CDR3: CASSLNLFLVNYGYTF; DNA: TGTGCCAGCAGTTTAAACCTGTTTTTGGTTAACTATGGCTACACCTTC
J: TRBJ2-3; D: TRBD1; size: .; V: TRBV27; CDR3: CAASARGLSSTDTQYF; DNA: TGTGCCGCCTCGGCCAGGGGGCTGAGTAGCACAGATACGCAGTATTTT
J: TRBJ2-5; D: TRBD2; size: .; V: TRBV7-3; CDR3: CASSLGLAGGETQYF; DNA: TGTGCCAGCAGCTTAGGTCTAGCGGGAGGTGAGACCCAGTACTTC
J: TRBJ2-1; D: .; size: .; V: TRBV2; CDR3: CASSEIIGMDEQFF; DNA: TGTGCCAGCAGTGAAATCATAGGGATGGATGAGCAGTTCTTC
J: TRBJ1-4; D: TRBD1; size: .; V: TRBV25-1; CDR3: CASSRDRPYEKLFF; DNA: TGTGCCAGCAGTCGGGACAGGCCCTACGAAAAACTGTTTTTT
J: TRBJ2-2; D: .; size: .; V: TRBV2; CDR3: CASSEEGAGELFF; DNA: TGTGCCAGCAGTGAGGAGGGGGCCGGGGAGCTGTTTTTT
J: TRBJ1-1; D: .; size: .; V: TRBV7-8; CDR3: CASSLGWEIWGEAFF; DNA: TGTGCCAGCAGCTTAGGCTGGGAGATCTGGGGAGAAGCTTTCTTT